Below, 16 T cell receptor beta chains from the same sample are listed, as sequenced in a study of cytomegalovirus exposure and HLA in healthy donors. The method was immunoSEQ multiplex PCR; TCRdb's version includes in-frame clones alone and lacks a portion of them. The table records 260,000 or so clones, about 83% of them present only once. Specimen: PBMCs. Receptor source: a young man in good health and CMV-seronegative.

J is TRBJ2-3 and V is TRBV27; TRBD2 is a possible D gene (6 bases). V was cut by 3 bases and J by 3 bases, with 16 bases left in between. Germline V CDR1 and CDR2: MNHEY, SMNVEV (reference sequence). The CDR3 sequence is 16 residues long. The CDR3 DNA reads as TGTGCCAGCAGTTTCTTATCGGGACGGGGGACAGATACGCAGTATTTT. It encodes CASSFLSGRGTDTQYF.

Only a few counts were recorded for this clone. The chain carries TRBV7-2 and TRBJ1-1; D perhaps matches TRBD1 (6 bases). Trimming left V 4 bases short and J 1 base short, with 13 bases between. Germline V gives CDR1 SGHTA, CDR2 FQGNSA. The CDR3 has 15 amino acids. CDR3 residues: CASSWGRGANTEAFF. The CDR3 nucleotides read TGTGCCAGCAGCTGGGGTCGGGGGGCGAACACTGAAGCTTTCTTT.

The chain has TRBV28 and TRBJ2-1; weak D call: TRBD2 (5 bases). Trimming left V 6 bases short and J 1 base short, with 13 bases between. This CDR3 has 15 residues. Germline V gene lookup returns CDR1 MDHEN and CDR2 SYDVKM. The CDR3 region is CASRPARGSYNEQFF. The DNA for the CDR3 is TGTGCCAGCAGACCGGCCCGCGGGTCCTACAATGAGCAGTTCTTC.

The CDR3 region is CASSPRQGAQETQYF. CDR3 DNA sequence: TGTGCCAGCAGCCCGCGACAGGGCGCCCAAGAGACCCAGTACTTC. The chain has TRBV7-6 and TRBJ2-5, with TRBD1 identical over 7 bases. CDR1 SGHVS and CDR2 FNYEAQ come from the germline V gene. The CDR3 totals 15 residues. J was trimmed by 1 base and V by 5 bases; bases with no gene match: 7.

V is TRBV11-2 and J is TRBJ2-7, with 8 positions matching TRBD1. Germline V gene lookup returns CDR1 SGHAT and CDR2 FQNNGV. The CDR3 contains 14 residues. V gave up 3 bases and J gave up 5 bases; unmatched junction bases: 6. CDR3: CASSFDRGRDEQYF. CDR3 bases: TGTGCCAGCAGCTTTGACAGGGGTCGGGACGAGCAGTACTTC.

V gene TRBV5-6 combines with J gene TRBJ2-5; TRBD1 might be the D (6 bases). This CDR3 region has 16 residues. V gave up 4 bases and J gave up 0 bases, with 16 bases separating them. Germline CDR1 reads SGHDT; CDR2 reads YYEEEE. The CDR3 spells CASSDLRGYYQETQYF. CDR3 DNA sequence: TGTGCCAGCAGCGACCTCAGGGGATACTACCAAGAGACCCAGTACTTC.

The chain has TRBV27 and TRBJ2-4; D might be TRBD1 (6 bases). In germline, CDR1 is MNHEY, CDR2 SMNVEV (reference sequence). The CDR3 contains 14 residues. The germline V and J ends were trimmed by 3 bases and 8 bases, with 14 bases remaining between them. The CDR3 spells CASSFGQMGHIQYF. DNA for the CDR3: TGTGCCAGCAGTTTCGGACAGATGGGGCACATTCAGTACTTC.

This clone has a single count. This chain links TRBV25-1 with TRBJ1-1; 10 nucleotides align to TRBD1. Germline CDR1 MGHDK, CDR2 SYGVNS. Trimming at V came to 8 bases and at J to 5 bases, leaving 14 bases not matched to a gene. This CDR3 is 16 amino acids long. The CDR3 region has the DNA TGTGCCAGCCCACGTGTCCCCCCGGACAGGGGGACTGAAGCTTTCTTT. Translated: CASPRVPPDRGTEAFF. The complete variable domain, with remaining parts taken from reference TRBV25-1 and TRBJ1-1, reads EADIYQTPRYLVIGTGKKITLECSQTMGHDKMYWYQQDPGMELHLIHYSYGVNSTEKGDLSSESTVSRIRTEHFPLTLESARPSHTSQYLCASPRVPPDRGTEAFFGQGTRLTVV.

V gene TRBV21-1 combines with J gene TRBJ2-7; the D segment call TRBD1 is taken from the table without a DNA check. TRBV21-1 is an annotated pseudogene. The CDR3 extends over 15 amino acids. CDR3 in amino acids: CASSNRDRALYEQYF. CDR3 DNA: TGTGCCAGCAGCAATAGGGACAGGGCACTTTACGAGCAGTACTTC.

The chain links TRBV29-1 to TRBJ2-3; D possibly corresponds to TRBD2 (6 bases). The length of the CDR3 is 12 residues. Germline V gene data show CDR1 as SQVTM and CDR2 as ANQGSEA. V lost 3 bases, J lost 4 bases, and 8 bases lay in between. The CDR3 DNA is TGCAGCGTTGATCCGGGGGCAGATACGCAGTATTTT. It specifies CSVDPGADTQYF.

CDR3 bases: TGTGCCAGCAGGGGACTAGCGGGGAAAAGCACAGATACGCAGTATTTT. The encoded protein is CASRGLAGKSTDTQYF. The chain recombines TRBV27 with TRBJ2-3, with TRBD2 matching over 13 bases. The CDR3 runs to 16 residues. The junction had 3 bases not matched to a gene; V was cut back by 6 bases and J by 0 bases. Germline-derived CDR1 and CDR2 are MNHEY and SMNVEV (reference sequence).

The chain has TRBV7-3 and TRBJ2-7; a possible D gene is TRBD2 (6 bases). Germline V CDR1 and CDR2: SGHTA, FQGTGA. CDR3 length: 15 amino acids. V lost 2 bases and J lost 7, with 18 bases in between. CDR3 region: CASSLLAAEGLEQYF. CDR3 bases: TGTGCCAGCAGCTTATTAGCGGCCGAGGGATTGGAGCAGTACTTC.

CDR3 region: CASSLQGSQSYEQYF. In nucleotides, the CDR3 is TGTGCCAGCAGCTTACAGGGAAGTCAGTCCTACGAGCAGTACTTC. The rearrangement uses TRBV7-9 and TRBJ2-7; maybe TRBD1 (5 bases). Between the trimmed V and J ends, which lost 2 bases and 1 base, there was a span of 12 bases. The CDR3 is 15 amino acids. CDR1 and CDR2 (germline): SEHNR, FQNEAQ (reference sequence).

CDR3: CASSQDSLAGGSTDTQYF. In nucleotides, the CDR3 is TGCGCCAGCAGCCAAGATAGCCTAGCGGGGGGTAGCACAGATACGCAGTATTTT. The gene calls are TRBV4-1 and TRBJ2-3; 11 nucleotides align to TRBD2. Losses at the gene ends were 0 bases for V and 0 bases for J; bases not matched to a gene: 5. Germline CDR1 is MGHRA and CDR2 is YSYEKL. The CDR3 consists of 18 residues.

This sequence joins TRBV7-6 and TRBJ2-3; TRBD1 aligns across 7 bases. Trimming cost V 4 bases and J 3 bases; bases outside gene matches: 13. Per germline, CDR1 SGHVS and CDR2 FNYEAQ. This CDR3 has 17 amino acids. The CDR3 DNA is TGTGCCAGCAGCTGGGGTCTAAAGGGGGCAAGAACAGATACGCAGTATTTT. This sequence encodes CASSWGLKGARTDTQYF.

This sequence joins TRBV28 and TRBJ2-5; TRBD2 agrees at 12 bases. The J segment lost 4 bases and the V segment lost 6 bases, leaving 6 bases of the junction unmatched. The CDR3 is 15 amino acids. The germline V gene encodes CDR1 MDHEN and CDR2 SYDVKM. The CDR3 reads CASRLGLAGLETQYF. CDR3 in DNA: TGTGCCAGCAGACTCGGACTAGCGGGACTAGAGACCCAGTACTTC. The full variable domain, in which reference TRBV28 and TRBJ2-5 provide the parts outside the CDR3, is DVKVTQSSRYLVKRTGEKVFLECVQDMDHENMFWYRQDPGLGLRLIYFSYDVKMKEKGDIPEGYSVSREKKERFSLILESASTNQTSMYLCASRLGLAGLETQYFGPGTRLLVL.